This TCR beta chain derives from a study of blood T cell repertoires in COVID-19. Study as a whole: Both acute and convalescent COVID-19 samples were obtained from the United States, Italy and Spain.

This CDR3 contains 15 residues. Germline V gene lookup returns CDR1 LGHNA and CDR2 YNFKEQ. Trimming cost V 1 base and J 5 bases, with 12 bases left between them. The method was immunoSEQ multiplex PCR; TCRdb's version includes in-frame clones alone and lacks a portion of them. In the table there are some 61,000 clones, around 89% of which are singletons. The sample comprised peripheral blood. This clonotype was obtained from a man between 60 and 75 years old with acute or convalescent COVID-19. This chain uses TRBV4-2 with TRBJ1-5; D ambiguous. Written as DNA, the CDR3 is TGTGCCAGCAGCCAAGCCCAGGATATCGATCAGCCCCAGCATTTT. Translated: CASSQAQDIDQPQHF.